Below, 16 T cell receptor beta chains from the same sample are listed, as sequenced in a study of blood T cell repertoires in COVID-19. Sequencing was performed with immunoSEQ multiplex PCR; in TCRdb, only in-frame clones are kept and a portion is missing. The data hold about 27,000 clones, with approximately 80% observed a single time. Input material: peripheral blood. These receptors were obtained from a man between 65 and 85 years old with active COVID-19.

CDR3 sequence reads: CATSRGGATGNYNEQFF. The CDR3 DNA sequence: TGTGCCACCAGCAGGGGGGGGGCGACAGGTAACTACAATGAGCAGTTCTTC. The V gene is TRBV15, the J gene TRBJ2-1, with D perhaps TRBD2 (7 bases). The ends were cut back, 3 bases at V and 3 bases at J, with 18 bases in the middle. This CDR3 is 17 amino acids long. CDR1 and CDR2 from the germline V gene are LNHNV and YYDKDF (reference sequence).

The V call is TRBV27, the J call TRBJ2-7; D perhaps matches TRBD2 (5 bases). In germline, CDR1 is MNHEY, CDR2 SMNVEV (reference sequence). The V gene lost 7 bases and the J gene lost 5 bases, with 9 bases spanning the gap. This CDR3 region has 11 residues. CDR3 in amino acids: CASIGSNEQYF. In DNA, the CDR3 is TGTGCCAGCATTGGGAGTAACGAGCAGTACTTC.

The chain recombines TRBV2 with TRBJ1-1, with a tentative D call TRBD1 (5 bases). Germline CDR1 reads SNHLY; CDR2 reads FYNNEI. The V end lost 2 bases, the J end lost 3 bases, and 10 bases lay between the germline ends. This CDR3 contains 14 residues. DNA of the CDR3: TGTGCCAGCAGTGAATGGGGCCGGGACACTGAAGCTTTCTTT. Its protein is CASSEWGRDTEAFF.

The chain is built from TRBV5-1 and TRBJ2-3; the D gene is possibly TRBD1 (8 bases). Trimming removed 3 bases at V and 2 bases at J, with 13 bases between. This CDR3 comprises 15 residues. CDR1 and CDR2 (germline): SGHRS, YFSETQ. CDR3 in amino acids: CASSWGGQDTDTQYF. CDR3 in DNA: TGCGCCAGCAGCTGGGGGGGACAGGACACAGATACGCAGTATTTT.

The rearrangement links TRBV27 to TRBJ2-3; 8 nucleotides agree with TRBD2. Germline CDR1 is MNHEY and CDR2 is SMNVEV (reference sequence). V was pared by 6 bases and J by 4 bases, with 9 bases of the junction left unmatched. The CDR3 is made up of 15 amino acids. This CDR3 reads CASSSLAARSDTQYF. The CDR3 bases are TGTGCCAGCAGCTCACTAGCGGCCCGATCAGATACGCAGTATTTT.

The chain has TRBV7-3 and TRBJ2-7; D perhaps matches TRBD2 (5 bases). The V end lost 2 bases, the J end lost 4 bases, and 12 bases lay between the germline ends. Germline V gives CDR1 SGHTA, CDR2 FQGTGA. CDR3 length: 14 amino acids. The CDR3 spells CASSLRGEGYEQYF. The CDR3, as DNA: TGTGCCAGCAGCTTACGGGGTGAAGGGTACGAGCAGTACTTC.

This chain links TRBV9 with TRBJ1-5; D gene ambiguous. In germline, CDR1 is SGDLS, CDR2 YYNGEE. V was trimmed by 4 bases and J by 1 base, leaving 12 bases between them. The CDR3 sequence is 15 residues long. CDR3 sequence reads: CASSTGVGSNQPQHF. CDR3 nucleotide sequence: TGTGCCAGCAGCACCGGGGTAGGCAGCAATCAGCCCCAGCATTTT.

In this sample, this clone turned up a few times. The gene calls are TRBV19 and TRBJ2-4, with 10 positions matching TRBD1. Trimming took 6 bases from V and 2 from J; bases not matched to a gene: 4. The germline V gene encodes CDR1 LNHDA and CDR2 SQIVND (reference sequence). The CDR3 loop spans 15 amino acids. The CDR3: CASRTGGNPKNIQYF. CDR3 coding DNA: TGTGCCAGTAGGACAGGGGGCAATCCCAAAAACATTCAGTACTTC.

This clone was counted once. This chain uses TRBV7-2 with TRBJ2-4; TRBD2 aligns across 13 bases. Germline-derived CDR1 and CDR2 are SGHTA and FQGNSA. This CDR3 is built from 16 residues. V shed 2 bases and J 5 bases; nucleotides not matched to a gene: 3. CDR3 amino acids: CASSLRTSGRQNIQYF. The CDR3 DNA sequence: TGTGCCAGCAGCTTAAGGACTAGCGGGAGACAAAACATTCAGTACTTC.

The chain couples TRBV4-1 to TRBJ1-2; 8 bases match TRBD1. Trimming at V came to 0 bases and at J to 6 bases, leaving 6 bases not matched to a gene. Per germline, CDR1 MGHRA and CDR2 YSYEKL. The length of the CDR3 is 15 residues. CDR3 DNA: TGCGCCAGCAGCCAAGATCAGGGGGCTATCGATGGCTACACCTTC. It specifies CASSQDQGAIDGYTF.

The chain has TRBV10-3 and TRBJ1-1; D call uncertain. This CDR3 region has 14 residues. The germline V gene has CDR1 ENHRY and CDR2 SYGVKD. V was shortened by 4 bases and J by 1 base, with 10 bases between the two germline ends. DNA of the CDR3: TGTGCCATCAGTGTTGAGACTCCGAACACTGAAGCTTTCTTT. Residues: CAISVETPNTEAFF.

The chain links TRBV28 to TRBJ1-1; D possibly corresponds to TRBD1 (5 bases). V lost 10 bases to trimming and J lost 1 base, with 16 bases between them. This CDR3 is built from 14 residues. CDR1 MDHEN and CDR2 SYDVKM come from the germline V gene. CDR3 coding DNA: TGTGCCACCGACGTTCGGACAAGGAACACTGAAGCTTTCTTT. Protein product: CATDVRTRNTEAFF.

CDR3 region: CASSLTDYEQYF. The DNA of the CDR3 is TGTGCCAGCAGTTTGACAGACTACGAGCAGTACTTC. The J gene is TRBJ2-7, the V gene TRBV28, with a weak D call TRBD1 (5 bases). With 3 bases removed from V and 3 bases from J, the gap between germline ends came to 6 bases. The length of the CDR3 is 12 residues. The germline gives CDR1 MDHEN, CDR2 SYDVKM.

The J gene is TRBJ2-7, the V gene TRBV9; 8 positions match TRBD1. This CDR3 contains 15 residues. The ends lost 0 bases at V and 2 bases at J; junction bases unmatched: 4. The germline CDR1 and CDR2 sequences are SGDLS and YYNGEE. The CDR3 sequence: CASSVEDRGTYEQYF. The CDR3 coding sequence is TGTGCCAGCAGCGTAGAAGACAGGGGCACCTACGAGCAGTACTTC.

The chain uses TRBV3-1 (or the pseudogene TRBV3-2) and TRBJ2-7, with a tentative D call TRBD1 (6 bases). Germline V gene data show CDR1 as LGHDT and CDR2 as YNNKEL (reference sequence). This CDR3 is 13 amino acids long. Between the trimmed V and J ends, which lost 4 bases and 2 bases, there was a span of 9 bases. CDR3: CASSLQGPYEQYF. The CDR3 region has the DNA TGTGCCAGCAGCCTACAGGGTCCCTACGAGCAGTACTTC.

The gene calls are TRBV11-2 and TRBJ2-7, with 8 bases aligning to TRBD2. With V trimmed by 5 bases and J by 4 bases, 10 bases remained unmatched. Germline CDR1 reads SGHAT; CDR2 reads FQNNGV. The CDR3 sequence is 15 residues long. CDR3 in DNA: TGTGCCAGCAGCCGCCCCGGGGGGGGCGGGTACGAGCAGTACTTC. Protein product: CASSRPGGGGYEQYF.